One and the same sample provided the 26 T cell receptor beta chains below, sequenced in a study of T-cell memory formation after mild COVID-19. MiXCR, applied by TCRdb to the 5' RACE reads, yields one record per CDR3 protein. The repertoire holds 180,000 or so distinct CDR3 sequences, with 16% as singletons. The sequenced sample consisted of PBMCs or a T cell subset sorted from them (not recorded which). The receptors originated from an adult woman who had mild COVID-19 (a few samples of this study predate the infection). Cell type and time point are not known.

The chain combines TRBV20-1 with TRBJ2-1; 7 positions match TRBD1. Germline trimming cut 3 bases from V and 7 bases from J; bases unmatched to any gene: 6. Germline V gene sequence: CDR1 DFQATT, CDR2 SNEGSKA (reference sequence). The CDR3 is made up of 13 amino acids. CDR3 bases: TGCAGTGCTAGGACCAGGGGGTGGAATGAGCAGTTCTTC. This gives the protein CSARTRGWNEQFF.

The chain combines TRBV20-1 with TRBJ2-1, with TRBD2 matching over 12 bases. Trimming removed 3 bases from V and 8 bases from J; junction bases left unmatched: 8. The CDR3 totals 15 residues. Germline values: CDR1 DFQATT, CDR2 SNEGSKA (reference sequence). In DNA, the CDR3 is TGCAGTGCTAGGCTAGCGGGAGGGCCTAGGGATGAGCAGTTCTTC. This sequence encodes CSARLAGGPRDEQFF.

CDR3 sequence (DNA): TGTGCCAGCAGCCCCGGGCCCACCCCCGGAGCCCAGTACTTC. Protein sequence: CASSPGPTPGAQYF. This chain connects TRBV7-2 to TRBJ2-5; D remains unclear. Trimming stripped 5 bases from V and 9 bases from J, with 19 bases between. Germline CDR1 is SGHTA and CDR2 is FQGNSA. The CDR3 consists of 14 residues.

This clonotype was detected a few times. The chain has TRBV5-4 and TRBJ2-3, with a possible D match to TRBD2 (6 bases). V was trimmed by 5 bases and J by 7 bases, leaving 23 bases between them. The CDR3 is made up of 16 amino acids. The germline CDR1 and CDR2 sequences are SGHNT and YYREEE (reference sequence). Here the CDR3 DNA reads TGTGCCAGCAGGCGATCCTCAGGTACCGCGGGGAATACGCAGTATTTT. Translating it yields CASRRSSGTAGNTQYF.

This clonotype came up a few times. The rearrangement links TRBV15 to TRBJ2-5; D might be TRBD1 (6 bases). This CDR3 is built from 14 residues. Trimming pared 1 base from V and 1 base from J, leaving 7 bases between. The germline V gene has CDR1 LNHNV and CDR2 YYDKDF (reference sequence). The CDR3 protein is CATSRGTVQETQYF. The CDR3 nucleotides read TGTGCCACCAGCAGAGGGACAGTCCAAGAGACCCAGTACTTC.

The chain carries TRBV25-1 and TRBJ1-3; the match to TRBD1 covers 7 bases. The V gene end was trimmed by 1 base and the J gene end by 4 bases; junction bases not matched to a gene: 1. Germline V gives CDR1 MGHDK, CDR2 SYGVNS. The CDR3 has 14 residues. The CDR3 is CASSESGGGNTIYF. The CDR3 DNA reads TGTGCCAGCAGTGAATCAGGGGGGGGAAACACCATATATTTT.

The chain uses TRBV7-9 and TRBJ2-2, with D possibly matching TRBD2 (5 bases). Trimming shortened V by 7 bases and J by 0 bases, and 12 bases separated the two germline ends. The CDR3 consists of 15 residues. Germline V gene data show CDR1 as SEHNR and CDR2 as FQNEAQ (reference sequence). The CDR3: CASNQLGTNTGELFF. In DNA form, the CDR3 reads TGTGCCAGCAACCAACTCGGGACGAACACCGGGGAGCTGTTTTTT.

This clonotype was recorded a few times. The genes are TRBV5-4 and TRBJ2-7; D ambiguous. The CDR3 length is 12 residues. Germline CDR1 reads SGHNT; CDR2 reads YYREEE (reference sequence). The V gene lost 2 bases and the J gene lost 2 bases, with 5 bases spanning the gap. CDR3 coding DNA: TGTGCCAGCAGCTTTGACACCTACGAGCAGTACTTC. Protein sequence: CASSFDTYEQYF.

The chain couples TRBV5-1 to TRBJ2-2; D possibly matches TRBD1 or TRBD2 (7 bases each). This CDR3 region has 16 residues. Germline CDR1 and CDR2: SGHRS and YFSETQ. The V end lost 0 bases, the J end lost 4 bases, and 13 bases lay between the germline ends. The CDR3 bases are TGCGCCAGCAGCTTGGACGCCAGGGGGGGCACCGGGGAGCTGTTTTTT. Translated, it gives CASSLDARGGTGELFF.

This clonotype was counted between two and nine times. The chain joins TRBV5-1 to TRBJ2-3; D tentatively fits TRBD1 or TRBD2 (6 bases each). Germline values: CDR1 SGHRS, CDR2 YFSETQ. This CDR3 spans 14 amino acids. V was shortened by 3 bases and J by 4 bases, with 12 bases between the two germline ends. The CDR3 nucleotides read TGCGCCAGCAGCTCGGGGGCCATGGCAGATACGCAGTATTTT. Protein product: CASSSGAMADTQYF.

This clonotype came up once. This sequence joins TRBV7-3 and TRBJ1-3, with a weak D call TRBD1 (6 bases). CDR3 size: 17 residues. Germline CDR1 and CDR2: SGHTA and FQGTGA. V was shortened by 4 bases and J by 0 bases, with 16 bases between the two germline ends. CDR3 protein: CASSSWTVLSSGNTIYF. The CDR3 bases are TGTGCCAGCAGCTCATGGACAGTCCTAAGCTCTGGAAACACCATATATTTT.

This clonotype was observed at least ten times. The chain is built from TRBV7-8 and TRBJ2-1; TRBD1 agrees at 8 bases. Trimming took 0 bases from V and 6 from J; bases not matched to a gene: 10. The CDR3 has 17 residues. Germline lookup yields CDR1 SGHVS and CDR2 FQNEAQ. The CDR3 coding sequence is TGTGCCAGCAGCTTAGCGTTCGCAGGGGGCGGCGGCAATGAGCAGTTCTTC. As protein: CASSLAFAGGGGNEQFF.

The chain has TRBV25-1 and TRBJ2-4; the D gene is possibly TRBD2 (6 bases). CDR1 and CDR2 from the germline V gene are MGHDK and SYGVNS. With 3 bases removed from V and 0 bases from J, the gap between germline ends came to 12 bases. This CDR3 region has 16 residues. The DNA for the CDR3 is TGTGCCAGCAGTGATCCGGGAGATTTAGCCAAAAACATTCAGTACTTC. It is translated as CASSDPGDLAKNIQYF.

The rearrangement uses TRBV7-9 and TRBJ2-5; D gene uncertain. The germline gives CDR1 SEHNR, CDR2 FQNEAQ (reference sequence). The V end lost 0 bases, the J end lost 7 bases, and 24 bases lay between the germline ends. The CDR3 sequence is 18 residues long. The CDR3 nucleotides are TGTGCCAGCAGCTTAGCCATGTCGGAAAGGGTAGCCTCCGGGACCCAGTACTTC. Its translation: CASSLAMSERVASGTQYF.

This clonotype was found a few times. The gene calls are TRBV10-3 and TRBJ2-1, with 10 bases fitting TRBD2. V lost 1 base and J lost 16; bases outside the gene matches: 7. Germline V lookup: CDR1 ENHRY, CDR2 SYGVKD. The CDR3 runs 13 residues. The DNA of the CDR3 is TGTGCCATCAGTGAGTATCAGTCTAGCGGGAGATTCTTC. Translated, it gives CAISEYQSSGRFF.

This rearrangement joins TRBV5-1 to TRBJ2-7, with 7 nucleotides matching TRBD2. Germline assignment: CDR1 SGHRS and CDR2 YFSETQ. There are 16 residues in the CDR3. The V and J ends lost 4 bases and 2 bases, in that order; junction bases with no gene match: 12. The CDR3 protein is CASSRIGGGQTYEQYF. CDR3 in DNA: TGCGCCAGCAGCCGCATCGGCGGGGGTCAAACCTACGAGCAGTACTTC.

The V call is TRBV5-6, the J call TRBJ1-4, with D possibly matching TRBD1 (6 bases). V was cut by 3 bases and J by 2 bases, with 14 bases left in between. This CDR3 comprises 16 residues. Germline CDR1 reads SGHDT; CDR2 reads YYEEEE. CDR3 sequence: CASSSSRGLTNEKLFF. The CDR3 DNA follows: TGTGCCAGCAGCTCTTCCAGGGGTTTGACTAATGAAAAACTGTTTTTT.

The chain employs TRBV18 and TRBJ2-1; the match to TRBD2 covers 13 bases. From germline, CDR1 is KGHSH and CDR2 LQKENI. CDR3 size: 17 residues. With V trimmed by 1 base and J by 0 bases, 0 bases remained unmatched. This chain's CDR3 is CASSPRTSGSSYNEQFF. CDR3 DNA: TGTGCCAGCTCACCACGGACTAGCGGGAGCTCCTACAATGAGCAGTTCTTC.

This clonotype has ten or more counts. This sequence joins TRBV20-1 and TRBJ2-3; the match to TRBD1 covers 8 bases. The CDR3 loop spans 15 amino acids. The germline V gene encodes CDR1 DFQATT and CDR2 SNEGSKA (reference sequence). V dropped 5 bases and J dropped 3; count of bases not matched to a gene: 10. The CDR3 DNA sequence: TGCAGTGCTTCCCCGGGGCAGGGGGCAACAGATACGCAGTATTTT. This gives the protein CSASPGQGATDTQYF.

The chain combines TRBV20-1 with TRBJ2-7; 10 nucleotides agree with TRBD2. V lost 6 bases, J lost 7 bases, and 12 bases stayed unmatched. Germline assignment: CDR1 DFQATT and CDR2 SNEGSKA (reference sequence). The CDR3 is 14 amino acids. The CDR3 is CSALRAGGPGEQYF. The CDR3 region has the DNA TGCAGTGCCCTACGAGCGGGAGGGCCGGGAGAGCAGTACTTC.

The chain couples TRBV6-5 to TRBJ1-4; D may be TRBD1 (6 bases). The CDR3 has 14 amino acids. V lost 6 bases to trimming and J lost 2 bases, with 10 bases between them. Germline CDR1 MNHEY, CDR2 SVGAGI. CDR3 sequence (DNA): TGTGCCAGCAGATTCAGGGGCACTAATGAAAAACTGTTTTTT. Protein product: CASRFRGTNEKLFF.

This chain joins TRBV7-2 and TRBJ1-1; D unclear. Between the trimmed V and J ends, which lost 4 bases and 0 bases, there was a span of 9 bases. This CDR3 spans 14 amino acids. The germline gives CDR1 SGHTA, CDR2 FQGNSA. CDR3 nucleotide sequence: TGTGCCAGCAGCTCGGACGGATTGAACACTGAAGCTTTCTTT. This encodes CASSSDGLNTEAFF.

V gene TRBV5-4 combines with J gene TRBJ1-3; a weak D match, TRBD1 (5 bases). Germline CDR1 is SGHNT and CDR2 is YYREEE (reference sequence). The CDR3 extends over 17 amino acids. V lost 0 bases and J lost 2, with 15 bases in between. The CDR3 coding sequence is TGTGCCAGCAGCTTGGGAACCCCAGGGATGGCTGGAAACACCATATATTTT. Amino acids: CASSLGTPGMAGNTIYF.

The chain employs TRBV10-3 and TRBJ2-7; D ambiguous. Germline assignment: CDR1 ENHRY and CDR2 SYGVKD. The CDR3 contains 12 residues. V shed 2 bases and J shed 0 bases, with 2 bases lying between them. The CDR3 loop reads CAISERSYEQYF. The DNA of the CDR3 is TGTGCCATCAGTGAGCGCTCCTACGAGCAGTACTTC.

The chain joins TRBV2 to TRBJ2-7; the D is unclear. Germline CDR1 is SNHLY and CDR2 is FYNNEI. Trimming cost V 4 bases and J 3 bases, with 10 bases left between them. The CDR3 runs to 13 residues. The CDR3 is CASSVRPIYEQYF. CDR3 sequence (DNA): TGTGCCAGCAGTGTCAGACCGATCTACGAGCAGTACTTC.

The chain joins TRBV5-1 to TRBJ2-1; D gene ambiguous. The germline gives CDR1 SGHRS, CDR2 YFSETQ. This CDR3 region has 13 residues. Trimming took 3 bases from V and 7 from J, leaving 11 bases between them. This chain's CDR3 is CASSWSEANEQFF. The CDR3 DNA is TGCGCCAGCAGCTGGTCTGAGGCAAATGAGCAGTTCTTC.